Here is one T cell receptor beta chain with its context. Other DNA sequences of this sample code for an identical CDR3. V dropped 8 bases and J dropped 0 bases, with 7 bases sitting between them. The germline CDR1 and CDR2 sequences are MNHEY and SVGAGI. This CDR3 has 12 amino acids. The data derive from a study of shared clonotypes between healthy human individuals. Naivety among CD8 cells was defined by CD45RO negativity and positive CCR7 selection, thereby excluding terminally differentiated effector memory CD45RA+ cells. Sequencing used immunoSEQ multiplex PCR; TCRdb keeps in-frame clones, though not all of them. The sample holds 1.5 million to 2.5 million clones, roughly 95% seen once.

Material: naive CD8+ T cells sorted from blood. This chain joins TRBV6-5 and TRBJ1-1; no clear D gene. This receptor was identified in a man aged 18 to 29 in good health. The CDR3 sequence is CASRAMNTEAFF. In nucleotides, the CDR3 is TGTGCCAGCCGTGCCATGAACACTGAAGCTTTCTTT.